The sample holds many counts of the clone carrying this T cell receptor (beta chain). Its antigen is still unknown. TCRdb recomputed calls from the 5' RACE reads with MiXCR, one row per CDR3 protein. The sample lists about 340,000 distinct CDR3 sequences, around a sixth occurring once. The CDR3 has 15 amino acids. Germline trimming cut 8 bases from V and 6 bases from J; bases unmatched to any gene: 8. The data were obtained in a study of T-cell memory formation after mild COVID-19. Study-level findings and limits: Cross-reactive memory apparently joined, as some responding clones appeared in pre-infection memory. Contracting CD4+ clones lay largely in CM and EM, with CD8+ ones residing in EMRA.

Input material: PBMCs or a T cell subset sorted from them (not recorded which). This TCR came from a man between 18 and 29 years old who had mild COVID-19 (a few samples of this study predate the infection). Cell type and time point are not known. The V call is TRBV12-3 or TRBV12-4, the J call TRBJ2-1, with TRBD2 matching over 12 bases. For the CDR3, the DNA is TGTGCCAGCGGCCACACTAGCGGGGGGATCAATGAGCAGTTCTTC. Protein product: CASGHTSGGINEQFF.